This T cell receptor (beta chain) appears in the sequencing data of a study of blood T cell repertoires in COVID-19. Study background: PBMCs, B-cell-depleted T cells, or T cells were the source of the cDNA or gDNA that made up the material.

Recruited during active infection, patients (from Seattle) were subsequently followed longitudinally. Produced via immunoSEQ multiplex PCR; TCRdb's table is partial and in-frame only. The table has almost 300,000 clones, nearly 90% seen once; the top ten hold around 10%. Material for sequencing was peripheral blood. This receptor was taken from a woman in her thirties with COVID-19, enrolled during active disease.

This CDR3 is CASSTGTSGGDEQFF. In DNA, the CDR3 is TGTGCCAGCTCAACCGGGACTAGCGGGGGCGATGAGCAGTTCTTC. The chain is built from TRBV18 and TRBJ2-1; TRBD2 agrees at 14 bases. Germline V gene lookup returns CDR1 KGHSH and CDR2 LQKENI. The CDR3 totals 15 residues. V trimming: 5 bases; J trimming: 8 bases; junction bases outside the gene matches: 5.